Reported below is one T cell receptor (beta chain). Its antigen is undetermined. It was with 60 Vbeta and 13 Jbeta primers that the PCR ran. The protocol was immunoSEQ multiplex PCR, while the TCRdb copy is restricted to in-frame clones and leaves out a portion. Among about 160,000 clones, roughly 84% were seen once, and the ten largest hold 0.38%. These data are taken from a study of cytomegalovirus exposure and HLA in healthy donors. Study-level background: The Caucasian-associated ancestry cluster contained more than 75% of the approximately 400 genotyped donors. Whole-study findings and limits: Specific recognition of CMV antigens was confirmed in vitro for a few chains (all CMV-associated). Immune exposure information available was restricted to CMV serostatus. Cytomegalovirus status, reportedly, was diagnosed with high specificity and sensitivity by the classifier.

Trimming removed 10 bases from V and 7 bases from J, with 8 bases in between. Germline CDR1 is MNHNS and CDR2 is SASEGT. The CDR3 extends over 10 amino acids. The clonotype was recovered from a boy between 2 and 10 years old in good health and CMV-seronegative. The chain uses TRBV6-1 and TRBJ2-1; the D is unclear. Sequencing input: PBMCs. DNA for the CDR3: TGTGCCACCCTGTATAATGAGCAGTTCTTC. As protein: CATLYNEQFF.